Described below is a single T cell receptor (beta chain) sequence and its context. These data come from a study of shared clonotypes between healthy human individuals. The method was immunoSEQ multiplex PCR; TCRdb's version includes in-frame clones alone and lacks a portion of them. The sample shows 950,000 to 1,300,000 clones, about 76% of them seen only once. Sequencing used memory CD4+ T cells sorted from blood. Documented subset: CD45RA-negative fraction. The receptor was isolated from a man aged 18 to 29 in good health.

CDR3 sequence: CASSWNLFGTGGSGANVLTF. DNA of the CDR3: TGTGCCAGCAGTTGGAATCTGTTTGGGACAGGGGGCTCTGGGGCCAACGTCCTGACTTTC. V is TRBV28 and J is TRBJ2-6; 11 bases are a match to TRBD1. CDR1 MDHEN and CDR2 SYDVKM come from the germline V gene. The V gene end was trimmed by 4 bases and the J gene end by 0 bases; junction bases not matched to a gene: 11. The CDR3 has 20 amino acids.